This TCR beta chain is from a study of cytomegalovirus exposure and HLA in healthy donors. A multiplex PCR was run with 60 Vbeta primers and 13 Jbeta primers. Some clones are missing from TCRdb's copy, which holds only in-frame ones; the method was immunoSEQ multiplex PCR. The table includes hundreds of thousands of clones, more than 65% detected once. CDR1 is SGHTA and CDR2 is FQGTGA in the germline V gene. The CDR3 runs to 14 residues. V shed 2 bases and J shed 4 bases, with 11 bases lying between them. This chain joins TRBV7-3 and TRBJ1-1; D remains unclear. Sequencing input: PBMCs. The source is a man in his late teens or twenties in good health and CMV-seronegative. The CDR3 here is CASSLEGFGTEAFF. CDR3 nucleotide sequence: TGTGCCAGCAGCTTAGAGGGCTTTGGCACTGAAGCTTTCTTT.